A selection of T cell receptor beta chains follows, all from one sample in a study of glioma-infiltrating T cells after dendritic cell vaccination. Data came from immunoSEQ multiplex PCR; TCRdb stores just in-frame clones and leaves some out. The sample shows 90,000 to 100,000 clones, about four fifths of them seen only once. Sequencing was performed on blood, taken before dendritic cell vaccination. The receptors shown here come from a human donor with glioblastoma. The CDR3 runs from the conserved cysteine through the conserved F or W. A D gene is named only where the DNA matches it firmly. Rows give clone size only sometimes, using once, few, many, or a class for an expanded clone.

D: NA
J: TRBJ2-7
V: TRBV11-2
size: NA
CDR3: CASSFNRDIISYEQYF
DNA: TGTGCCAGCAGCTTTAACCGGGACATCATCTCCTACGAGCAGTACTTC

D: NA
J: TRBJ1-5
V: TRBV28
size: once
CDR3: CASDSPNQPQHF
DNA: TGTGCTTCCGACAGTCCCAATCAGCCCCAGCATTTT

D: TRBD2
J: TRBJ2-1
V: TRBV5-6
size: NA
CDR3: CASSGGSGGLVEQFF
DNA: TGTGCCAGCAGCGGGGGTAGCGGGGGGTTGGTTGAGCAGTTCTTC

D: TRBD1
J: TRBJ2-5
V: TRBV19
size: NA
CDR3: CASSSPRGTIGETQYF
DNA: TGTGCCAGTAGCTCACCCAGGGGGACAATTGGAGAGACCCAGTACTTC

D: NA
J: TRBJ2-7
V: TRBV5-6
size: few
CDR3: CASSLGAGLSYEQYF
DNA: TGTGCCAGCAGCTTGGGGGCCGGACTATCCTACGAGCAGTACTTC

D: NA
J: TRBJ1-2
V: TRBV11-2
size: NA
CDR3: CASSLGALNYGYTF
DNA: TGTGCCAGCAGCTTAGGGGCCCTTAACTATGGCTACACCTTC

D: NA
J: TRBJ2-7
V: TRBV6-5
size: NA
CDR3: CASSPSRARGEQYF
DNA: TGTGCCAGCAGTCCGAGTCGAGCAAGAGGCGAGCAGTACTTC

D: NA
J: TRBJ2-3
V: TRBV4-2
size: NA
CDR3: CASSQDANKRLQYF
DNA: TGTGCCAGCAGCCAAGATGCGAATAAAAGACTCCAGTATTTT

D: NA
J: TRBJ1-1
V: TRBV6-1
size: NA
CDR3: CASSETIRLNTEAFF
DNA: TGTGCCAGCAGTGAAACAATACGCTTGAACACTGAAGCTTTCTTT

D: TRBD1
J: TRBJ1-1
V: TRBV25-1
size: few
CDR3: CASSPQGGNTEAFF
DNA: TGTGCCAGCAGTCCACAGGGGGGCAACACTGAAGCTTTCTTT

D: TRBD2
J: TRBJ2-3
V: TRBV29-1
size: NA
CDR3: CSVEDLLADTDTQYF
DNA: TGCAGCGTTGAAGATTTACTAGCGGACACAGATACGCAGTATTTT

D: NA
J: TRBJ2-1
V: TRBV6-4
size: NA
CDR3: CAHRGGARNEQFF
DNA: TGTGCCCACCGGGGAGGAGCAAGGAATGAGCAGTTCTTC

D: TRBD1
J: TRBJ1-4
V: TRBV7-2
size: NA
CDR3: CASSQQGSNEKLFF
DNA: TGTGCCAGCAGCCAACAGGGGTCTAATGAAAAACTGTTTTTT

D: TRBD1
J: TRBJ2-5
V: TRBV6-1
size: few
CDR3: CASSLGQDDSETQYF
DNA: TGTGCCAGCAGTCTCGGACAGGACGACTCAGAGACCCAGTACTTC

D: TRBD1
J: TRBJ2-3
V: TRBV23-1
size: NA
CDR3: CARQGPDTQYF
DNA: TGCGCCAGACAGGGGCCAGATACGCAGTATTTT

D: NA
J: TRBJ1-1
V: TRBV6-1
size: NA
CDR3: CASSREGRDNTEAFF
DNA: TGTGCCAGCAGTCGGGAGGGGAGGGACAACACTGAAGCTTTCTTT

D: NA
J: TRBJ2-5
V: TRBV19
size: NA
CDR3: CASSISASGETQYF
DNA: TGTGCCAGTAGTATCTCGGCAAGCGGGGAGACCCAGTACTTC

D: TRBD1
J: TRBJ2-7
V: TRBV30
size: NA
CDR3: CAWSVGQGAPYEQYF
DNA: TGTGCCTGGAGTGTTGGTCAGGGGGCCCCCTACGAGCAGTACTTC

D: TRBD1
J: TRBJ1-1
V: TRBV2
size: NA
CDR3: CASSPHGQGDTEAFF
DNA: TGCGCCAGCAGTCCCCACGGACAGGGAGACACTGAAGCTTTCTTT

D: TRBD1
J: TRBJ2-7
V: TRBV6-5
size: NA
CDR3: CATKRVGTGDYEQYF
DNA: TGTGCCACCAAGCGGGTCGGGACAGGGGACTACGAGCAGTACTTC

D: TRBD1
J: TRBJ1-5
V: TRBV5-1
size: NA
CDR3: CASSPTGEERNQPQHF
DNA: TGCGCCAGCAGCCCGACAGGGGAGGAACGCAATCAGCCCCAGCATTTT